A selection of T cell receptor beta chains follows, all from one sample in a study of CD8 T cells in ankylosing spondylitis. Each CDR3 protein is one row after TCRdb ran MiXCR on the 5' RACE reads. The repertoire includes fewer than 550,000 distinct CDR3 sequences, about 5% of them detected once, and around 3.4% sits in the top ten. Specimen: blood, either unsorted or a sorted T cell fraction (not recorded which). Source of these receptors: a male donor with ankylosing spondylitis. Each CDR3 is given with its conserved first and last residue. A D gene is named only where the DNA matches it firmly. Part of the rows lack a size; the others show once, few, many or a class for expanded clones.

v_gene	abundance	d_gene	j_gene	CDR3nt	CDR3aa
TRBV20-1	many	.	TRBJ2-3	TGCAGTGCTAGAGTGGAGCGACAAGTGCTGTATTTT	CSARVERQVLYF
TRBV28	.	TRBD1	TRBJ2-7	TGTGCCAGCAGGACATACGGGACAGGGGTCTACGAGCAGTACTTC	CASRTYGTGVYEQYF
TRBV7-2	few	TRBD2	TRBJ2-3	TGTGCCAGCAGCCGCCGACGGGGGGTACGGGATGAGGATACGCAGTATTTT	CASSRRRGVRDEDTQYF
TRBV13	.	.	TRBJ2-5	TGTGCCAGCAGCTTTGAGAATCCATCCCAGCAAGAGACCCAGTACTTC	CASSFENPSQQETQYF
TRBV28	many	.	TRBJ2-5	TGTGCCAGCAGTTTTTTCGCAGGGGATGAGACCCAGTACTTC	CASSFFAGDETQYF
TRBV7-2	.	.	TRBJ2-3	TGTGCCAGCAGCCCCCGGGCCAGCGACTTCACAGATACGCAGTATTTT	CASSPRASDFTDTQYF
TRBV7-9	many	.	TRBJ2-5	TGTGCCAGCAGCCCCCGTGCTGGAGCCCAAGAGACCCAGTACTTC	CASSPRAGAQETQYF
TRBV4-2	many	.	TRBJ2-7	TGTGCCAGCAGCCAAGATGGGGGAACAAACTACGAGCAGTACTTC	CASSQDGGTNYEQYF
TRBV5-1	many	.	TRBJ2-7	TGCGCCAGCGCCGTCCGGGACACCTTCTACGAGCAGTACTTC	CASAVRDTFYEQYF
TRBV28	few	TRBD2	TRBJ2-5	TGTGCCAGCAGTTCCACTAGCGGGAGGTTCCTGGAGACCCAGTACTTC	CASSSTSGRFLETQYF
TRBV6-2/TRBV6-3	few	.	TRBJ2-7	TGTGCCAGCAGCCCCCTTGGGCCAACCTACGAGCAGTACTTC	CASSPLGPTYEQYF
TRBV18	.	.	TRBJ1-1	TGTGCCAGCTCACTAACGGGGGGAGCGAACACTGAAGCTTTCTTT	CASSLTGGANTEAFF
TRBV5-5	many	.	TRBJ1-2	TGTGCCAGCAGCTTGGCTCTGGAGAGGAATTATGGCTACACCTTC	CASSLALERNYGYTF
TRBV9	many	.	TRBJ1-2	TGTGCCAGCAGTAACCAGGGCTATGGCTACACCTTC	CASSNQGYGYTF
TRBV27	many	.	TRBJ2-2	TGTGCCAGCAGTTTATCAGCCAGGGTAGTTTCGAACACCGGGGAGCTGTTTTTT	CASSLSARVVSNTGELFF
TRBV10-3	many	TRBD1	TRBJ2-2	TGTGCCATCAGTGAGTCAGGACAGGGGGCCGTCGGGGAGCTGTTTTTT	CAISESGQGAVGELFF
TRBV18	many	.	TRBJ2-1	TGTGCCAGCTCACCACCGCCGGTTTGGAATGAGCAGTTCTTC	CASSPPPVWNEQFF
TRBV4-3	many	.	TRBJ2-7	TGCGCCAGCAGCCAAGATCTCCGACCGCTCTACGAGCAGTACTTC	CASSQDLRPLYEQYF
TRBV29-1	many	.	TRBJ2-7	TGCAGCGTTGAGAAGGAATCCTACGAGCAGTACTTC	CSVEKESYEQYF
TRBV5-1	many	.	TRBJ1-1	TGCGCCAGCTTAGGTCAGGGAGGCACTGAAGCTTTCTTT	CASLGQGGTEAFF
TRBV12-3/TRBV12-4	many	.	TRBJ1-2	TGTGCCGTGGGGCAGGGGCTTGGCTACACCTTC	CAVGQGLGYTF
TRBV7-3	.	.	TRBJ2-1	TGTGCCAGCAGCCTCCGGTCCTTCAGCTCCTACAATGAGCAGTTCTTC	CASSLRSFSSYNEQFF
TRBV30	many	.	TRBJ1-2	TGTGCCTGGAGAGGGGGGGACACCTATGGCTACACCTTC	CAWRGGDTYGYTF
TRBV6-2/TRBV6-3	many	.	TRBJ2-3	TGTGCCAGCAGTTATAAAAGAGGGGACATCCGAACAGATACGCAGTATTTT	CASSYKRGDIRTDTQYF
TRBV21-1	.	.	TRBJ2-2	TGTGCCAAAGCAATGGGGGGCGCGAACACCGGGGAGCTGTTTTTT	CAKAMGGANTGELFF
TRBV3-1	many	.	TRBJ2-5	TGTGCCAGCAGCCACCCGTGGCAAGAGACCCAGTACTTC	CASSHPWQETQYF
TRBV25-1	many	.	TRBJ2-5	TGTGCCAGCAGTGAATTCGGGCAGCAAGAGACCCAGTACTTC	CASSEFGQQETQYF
TRBV15	.	TRBD2	TRBJ2-1	TGTGCCACCAGCAGAGGCTTCACTAGCGGGAGTGGTGAGCAGTTCTTC	CATSRGFTSGSGEQFF
TRBV18	many	.	TRBJ2-5	TGTGCCAGCTCACCACTGGAAGAGACCCAGTACTTC	CASSPLEETQYF
TRBV20-1	many	.	TRBJ2-2	TGCAGTGCTAAGACCCTCAGAAACACCGGGGAGCTGTTTTTT	CSAKTLRNTGELFF
TRBV29-1	many	TRBD2	TRBJ2-7	TGCAGCGTTGAAGGACTAGCGGGAGGGAAGGAGTACTTC	CSVEGLAGGKEYF
TRBV6-1	.	TRBD1	TRBJ1-2	TGTGCCAGCAGAAATGGACAGGCCCCTAACTATGGCTACACCTTC	CASRNGQAPNYGYTF
TRBV11-1	many	TRBD2	TRBJ2-1	TGTGCCAGCAGCCCTGAACTTCTTAGCGGGGTAAATTACAATGAGCAGTTCTTC	CASSPELLSGVNYNEQFF
TRBV4-3	many	.	TRBJ1-1	TGCGCCAGCAGCCAGGGGTTCGATATGAACACTGAAGCTTTCTTT	CASSQGFDMNTEAFF
TRBV7-2	few	TRBD2	TRBJ2-3	TGTGCCAGCACCCCCAGTAGCGGGGGCACAGATACGCAGTATTTT	CASTPSSGGTDTQYF
TRBV28	many	TRBD2	TRBJ2-7	TGTGCCAGCAGGCCTATAGCGGGAGTAGCCTACGAGCAGTACTTC	CASRPIAGVAYEQYF
TRBV24-1	.	TRBD1	TRBJ2-7	TGTGCCACCAGTGACCCGGGACAGGGGATTAACAACGAGCAGTACTTC	CATSDPGQGINNEQYF
TRBV4-1	many	.	TRBJ1-2	TGCGCCAGCAGCCTCCAATGGGGGATGAGTGGCTACACCTTC	CASSLQWGMSGYTF
TRBV2	few	TRBD2	TRBJ2-1	TGTGCCAGCAGCCATCCGGGACTAGTCCCTCCTGAGCAGTTCTTC	CASSHPGLVPPEQFF
TRBV6-2/TRBV6-3	.	TRBD2	TRBJ2-1	TGTGCCAGCAGTTACGGACTAGCGGGAGTCAATGAGCAGTTCTTC	CASSYGLAGVNEQFF
TRBV20-1	many	.	TRBJ1-1	TGCAGTGCTAGAGATGATGGCGGCAGCACTGAAGCTTTCTTT	CSARDDGGSTEAFF
TRBV28	many	TRBD2	TRBJ2-5	TGTGCCAGCAGTCCGAGACTAGCGGGAGAAGAGACCCAGTACTTC	CASSPRLAGEETQYF
TRBV29-1	few	.	TRBJ2-5	TGCAGCGTTGAGCCCGAGCTGATAGGGCTATTACAAGAGACCCAGTACTTC	CSVEPELIGLLQETQYF
TRBV7-2	many	.	TRBJ1-4	TGTGCCAGCAGCTTAGTCGGGGGTACCTATGAAAAACTGTTTTTT	CASSLVGGTYEKLFF
TRBV7-9	many	TRBD1	TRBJ1-6	TGTGCCAGCAGCTCGGGACAGTTTTTTGCTTCGCCCCTCCACTTT	CASSSGQFFASPLHF
TRBV27	many	.	TRBJ2-2	TGTGCCAGCAGAGACTACCCCGAAGGCGGGGAGCTGTTTTTT	CASRDYPEGGELFF
TRBV21-1	many	.	TRBJ2-5	TGTGCCAGCAGAGGGAGTGATAGCGGGAGTCCAGAGACCCAGTACTTC	CASRGSDSGSPETQYF